Listed below are T cell receptor beta chains from one sample, sequenced in a study of CD8 T cells in ankylosing spondylitis. TCRdb re-called the 5' RACE reads through MiXCR, storing one row per CDR3 protein. The sample includes hundreds of thousands of distinct CDR3 sequences, roughly 27% of them seen just once. The sample was blood, either unsorted or a sorted T cell fraction (not recorded which). The origin of the receptors is a male donor with ankylosing spondylitis. Each CDR3 is given with its conserved first and last residue. Fields, in order: D gene, J gene, V gene, CDR3 length, clone size, CDR3 protein, CDR3 DNA. D genes are given only for firm matches. Rows may omit the clone size; those that give it use once, few, many or a size class.

TRBD2 TRBJ2-1 TRBV7-9 16 NA CASSTHTSGTYNEQVF TGTGCCAGCAGCACACATACTAGCGGTACCTACAATGAGCAGGTCTTC
NA TRBJ1-4 TRBV2 15 many CASSQFRGTNEKLFF TGTGCCAGCAGCCAATTTCGGGGAACTAATGAAAAACTGTTTTTT
TRBD1 TRBJ1-6 TRBV18 15 NA CASSPGTGGGSPLHF TGTGCCAGCTCACCAGGGACAGGGGGAGGATCACCCCTCCACTTT
TRBD1 TRBJ2-7 TRBV5-1 15 NA CASSSRQGRSYEQYF TGCGCCAGCAGCTCCCGACAGGGCCGTTCCTACGAGCAGTACTTC
NA TRBJ1-6 TRBV20-1 14 NA CSAESRSYNSPLHF TGCAGTGCCGAAAGCCGCTCCTATAATTCACCCCTCCACTTT
TRBD2 TRBJ2-1 TRBV25-1 16 NA CASSVLGLDEHNEQFF TGTGCCAGCAGTGTATTAGGACTAGATGAGCACAATGAGCAGTTCTTC
NA TRBJ2-5 TRBV12-3/TRBV12-4 11 medium-sized CASSLGETQYF TGTGCCAGCAGCTTGGGGGAGACCCAGTACTTC
TRBD2 TRBJ2-1 TRBV2 15 NA CASSALAGEVNEQFF TGTGCCAGCAGTGCCCTAGCGGGAGAGGTGAATGAGCAGTTCTTC
NA TRBJ2-2 TRBV9 15 NA CASSVVAGNTGELFF TGTGCCAGCAGCGTAGTAGCAGGGAACACCGGGGAGCTGTTTTTT
TRBD2 TRBJ2-1 TRBV18 18 NA CASSTGTSGRSSYNEQFF TGTGCCAGCTCTACCGGGACTAGCGGGAGGAGCTCCTACAATGAGCAGTTCTTC
TRBD2 TRBJ2-3 TRBV7-9 14 NA CASSGLAVTDTQYF TGTGCCAGCAGCGGACTAGCGGTAACAGATACGCAGTATTTT
NA TRBJ1-2 TRBV30 12 NA CAWSPGQRGYTF TGTGCCTGGAGTCCTGGACAGCGAGGCTACACCTTC
TRBD1 TRBJ2-5 TRBV6-5 18 NA CASSYSGSGTGVQETQYF TGTGCCAGCAGTTACTCAGGCTCCGGGACAGGGGTACAAGAGACCCAGTACTTC
TRBD1 TRBJ2-5 TRBV29-1 12 NA CSVIQGAKTQYF TGCAGCGTTATTCAGGGGGCGAAGACCCAGTACTTC
NA TRBJ1-5 TRBV5-1 13 NA CASSVNVGQPQHF TGCGCCAGCAGCGTTAATGTAGGCCAGCCCCAGCATTTT
NA TRBJ2-1 TRBV9 13 few CASSVAPENEQFF TGTGCCAGCAGCGTAGCTCCAGAAAATGAGCAGTTCTTC
NA TRBJ2-5 TRBV11-2 15 NA CASSRGKSEPETQYF TGTGCCAGCAGCCGAGGAAAGTCCGAACCAGAGACCCAGTACTTC
NA TRBJ1-4 TRBV4-1 15 NA CASSHTGFLNEKLFF TGCGCCAGCAGCCACACGGGATTCTTAAATGAAAAACTGTTTTTT
NA TRBJ1-2 TRBV20-1 15 once CSASVDGKGDYGYTF TGCAGTGCTAGTGTAGACGGCAAAGGGGACTATGGCTACACCTTC
TRBD2 TRBJ2-6 TRBV11-2 18 NA CASSVGLAGGSGANVLTF TGTGCCAGCAGCGTGGGACTAGCGGGCGGCTCTGGGGCCAACGTCCTGACTTTC
NA TRBJ2-1 TRBV2 15 NA CASSVEGGTYNEQFF TGTGCCAGCAGTGTTGAGGGGGGAACCTACAATGAGCAGTTCTTC
NA TRBJ2-3 TRBV20-1 14 few CSGGRAPYTDTQYF TGCAGTGGAGGCCGGGCCCCCTACACAGATACGCAGTATTTT
NA TRBJ2-3 TRBV7-7 13 NA CASSLDGSDTQYF TGTGCCAGCAGCCTGGACGGTTCAGATACGCAGTATTTT
TRBD1 TRBJ1-2 TRBV24-1 16 NA CATSDSTPGGLDGYTF TGTGCCACCAGTGATTCAACTCCAGGGGGCCTGGATGGCTACACCTTC
TRBD2 TRBJ2-1 TRBV7-2 14 NA CASSPVAGYNEQFF TGTGCCAGCAGTCCGGTAGCGGGGTACAATGAGCAGTTCTTC
NA TRBJ2-3 TRBV29-1 12 NA CSAGRVTDTQYF TGCAGCGCCGGGCGAGTAACAGATACGCAGTATTTT
NA TRBJ2-2 TRBV4-1 17 few CASSQFVSRGGTGELFF TGCGCCAGCAGCCAATTCGTCAGCAGGGGTGGCACCGGGGAGCTGTTTTTT
NA TRBJ2-1 TRBV7-2 14 NA CASSLESLGNEQFF TGTGCCAGCAGCTTAGAATCCCTTGGTAATGAGCAGTTCTTC
TRBD1 TRBJ2-1 TRBV18 13 NA CASSHGTGDEQFF TGTGCCAGCTCACACGGGACAGGGGATGAGCAGTTCTTC
NA TRBJ2-2 TRBV20-1 13 few CSVTTGATGELFF TGCAGTGTAACGACAGGTGCCACCGGGGAGCTGTTTTTT
NA TRBJ1-1 TRBV29-1 15 NA CSVHDSTFMNTEAFF TGCAGCGTACATGACAGTACTTTCATGAACACTGAAGCTTTCTTT
NA TRBJ1-3 TRBV20-1 13 NA CSARQASGNTIYF TGCAGCGCGAGACAGGCCTCTGGAAACACCATATATTTT
NA TRBJ2-5 TRBV30 14 NA CAWSRVSGQETQYF TGTGCCTGGAGTCGGGTTAGCGGCCAAGAGACCCAGTACTTC
NA TRBJ1-2 TRBV3-1 16 few CASSQERPAGLHGYTF TGTGCCAGCAGCCAAGAGAGGCCAGCGGGATTGCACGGCTACACCTTC
NA TRBJ2-5 TRBV30 12 few CAWSQGQETQYF TGTGCCTGGAGCCAGGGGCAAGAGACCCAGTACTTC
TRBD1 TRBJ2-5 TRBV7-7 16 few CASSMSGTGFQETQYF TGTGCCAGCAGCATGTCCGGGACAGGCTTTCAAGAGACCCAGTACTTC
NA TRBJ1-1 TRBV5-1 12 few CASSSKDFEAFF TGCGCCAGCAGCTCGAAAGACTTTGAAGCTTTCTTT
TRBD1 TRBJ2-1 TRBV6-5 12 once CASSRTGIEQFF TGTGCCAGCAGTCGGACAGGGATTGAGCAGTTCTTC
TRBD1 TRBJ1-5 TRBV6-1 16 few CASSEVPGGGNQPQHF TGTGCCAGCAGTGAAGTCCCAGGGGGGGGCAATCAGCCCCAGCATTTT
TRBD1 TRBJ2-3 TRBV14 14 NA CASRTGGASDTQYF TGTGCCAGCAGAACAGGGGGCGCGTCTGATACGCAGTATTTT
NA TRBJ2-7 TRBV6-1 13 NA CASSRGVWSEQYF TGTGCCAGTTCGAGGGGGGTTTGGAGCGAGCAGTACTTC
NA TRBJ1-4 TRBV29-1 15 few CSVEGGRGVAEKLFF TGCAGCGTTGAAGGGGGGAGGGGTGTGGCGGAAAAACTGTTTTTT
NA TRBJ1-5 TRBV20-1 14 NA CSARGPNSNQPQHF TGCAGTGCTAGAGGACCCAATAGCAATCAGCCCCAGCATTTT
NA TRBJ2-2 TRBV5-1 14 many CASSNLLGSGELFF TGCGCCAGCAGCAACCTGCTAGGATCCGGGGAGCTGTTTTTT
NA TRBJ1-1 TRBV29-1 12 few CSAVRTNTEAFF TGCAGCGCGGTCCGGACGAACACTGAAGCTTTCTTT